This section outlines one T cell receptor (beta chain) sequence together with its context. TCRdb's copy holds only in-frame clones and misses some; the assay was immunoSEQ multiplex PCR. The repertoire holds fewer than 600,000 clones, with about 76% as singletons. These data come from a study of shared clonotypes between healthy human individuals. The germline V gene has CDR1 LNHDA and CDR2 SQIVND (reference sequence). CDR3 length equals 18 residues. V was clipped by 4 bases and J by 4 bases; unmatched bases: 17. Source material: PBMCs. This sequence was found in a woman aged 40-49 years in good health. Some clones in this sample may be carry-over from other donors' samples. The chain has TRBV19 and TRBJ2-7; 9 nucleotides align to TRBD1. The CDR3, as DNA: TGTGCCAGTAGTACGTACCTCACATCCGGGACAGGGCGGTACGAGCAGTACTTC. As protein: CASSTYLTSGTGRYEQYF.